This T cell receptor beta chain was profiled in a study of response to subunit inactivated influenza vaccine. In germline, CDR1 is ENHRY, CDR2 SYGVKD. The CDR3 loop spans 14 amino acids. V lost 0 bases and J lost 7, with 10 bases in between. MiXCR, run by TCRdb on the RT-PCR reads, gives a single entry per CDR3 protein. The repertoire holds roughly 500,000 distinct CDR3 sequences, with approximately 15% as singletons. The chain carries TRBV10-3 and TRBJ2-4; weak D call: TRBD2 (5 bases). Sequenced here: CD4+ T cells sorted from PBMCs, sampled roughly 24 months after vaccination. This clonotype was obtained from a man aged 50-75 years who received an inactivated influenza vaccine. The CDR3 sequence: CAISESTSRNIQYF. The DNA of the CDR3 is TGTGCCATCAGTGAGTCCACTAGTCGCAACATTCAGTACTTC.